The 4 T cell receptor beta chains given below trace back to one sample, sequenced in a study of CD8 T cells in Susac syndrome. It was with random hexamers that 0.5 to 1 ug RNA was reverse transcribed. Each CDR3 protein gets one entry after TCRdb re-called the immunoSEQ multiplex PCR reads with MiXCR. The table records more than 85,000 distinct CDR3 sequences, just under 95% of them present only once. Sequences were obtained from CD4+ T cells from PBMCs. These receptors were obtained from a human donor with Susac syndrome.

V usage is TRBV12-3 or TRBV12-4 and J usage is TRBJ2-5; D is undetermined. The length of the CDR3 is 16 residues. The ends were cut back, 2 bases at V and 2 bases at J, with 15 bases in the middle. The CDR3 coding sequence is TGTGCCAGCAGTTTAAACCCTCGGGCCGTTCAAGAGACCCAGTACTTC. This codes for CASSLNPRAVQETQYF.

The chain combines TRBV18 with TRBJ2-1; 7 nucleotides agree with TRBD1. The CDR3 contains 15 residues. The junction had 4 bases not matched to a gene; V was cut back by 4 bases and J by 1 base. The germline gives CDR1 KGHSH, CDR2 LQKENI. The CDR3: CASSLDRPSYNEQFF. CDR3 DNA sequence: TGTGCCAGCTCACTGGACAGGCCATCCTACAATGAGCAGTTCTTC.

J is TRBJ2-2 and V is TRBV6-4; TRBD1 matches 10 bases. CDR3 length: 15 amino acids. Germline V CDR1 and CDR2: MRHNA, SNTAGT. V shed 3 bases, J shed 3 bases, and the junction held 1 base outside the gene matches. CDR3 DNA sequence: TGTGCCAGCAGTGAGACAGGGGGCGACACCGGGGAGCTGTTTTTT. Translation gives CASSETGGDTGELFF.

The CDR3 loop is CASSSPGGNNIQYF. CDR3 nucleotides: TGTGCCAGCAGCTCGCCTGGCGGCAACAACATTCAGTACTTC. J is TRBJ2-4 and V is TRBV11-2; the D is unclear. The CDR3 contains 14 residues. The V gene's germline CDR1 is SGHAT and CDR2 FQNNGV. V lost 4 bases, J lost 7 bases, and 14 bases lay in between.